This is a list of T cell receptor beta chains from one sample in a study of T cell repertoires in cytomegalovirus infection. MiXCR was run by TCRdb on the reads, yielding one entry per CDR3 protein. This repertoire shows 200,000 to 300,000 distinct CDR3 sequences, around 8.7% found once; its top ten account for more than 13%. The sequenced material came from PBMCs. The receptor set was obtained from a human donor in good health (CMV status not recorded). Some clones in this sample may be carry-over from other donors' samples. CDR3s include the opening cysteine and the closing phenylalanine or tryptophan. Each record gives: V gene, clone size, D gene, J gene, CDR3 protein, CDR3 DNA. D genes are given only for firm matches. Not every row has a clone size; where given, it reads once, few, many or a size class.

>TRBV28|many|TRBD1|TRBJ2-4
CASSSGTGIGENIQYF
TGTGCCAGCAGTTCCGGGACAGGGATCGGTGAAAACATTCAGTACTTC
>TRBV7-9|many|TRBD1|TRBJ1-1
CASRQTGGTEAFF
TGTGCCAGCAGACAAACAGGGGGCACTGAAGCTTTCTTT
>TRBV20-1|many|-|TRBJ1-6
CSALGVVNSPLHF
TGCAGTGCCTTAGGGGTAGTAAATTCACCCCTCCACTTT
>TRBV24-1|many|-|TRBJ2-7
CATSATNPGEQYF
TGTGCCACCAGTGCTACGAACCCGGGTGAGCAGTACTTC
>TRBV7-3|many|-|TRBJ2-5
CASSPSFGQVETQYF
TGTGCCAGCAGCCCATCATTTGGGCAGGTAGAGACCCAGTACTTC
>TRBV20-1|-|TRBD1|TRBJ1-1
CSASDRDRGPDTEAFF
TGCAGTGCTAGTGATAGGGACAGGGGGCCAGACACTGAAGCTTTCTTT
>TRBV7-2|-|-|TRBJ2-3
CASSFRKPASDTQYF
TGTGCCAGCAGCTTCCGCAAGCCGGCGTCGGATACGCAGTATTTT
>TRBV7-8|many|-|TRBJ2-2
CASSLGRRGGRDTGELFF
TGTGCCAGCAGCTTAGGGCGTCGGGGCGGGCGAGACACCGGGGAGCTGTTTTTT
>TRBV24-1|many|-|TRBJ2-1
CATSDWGGDSHDNEQFF
TGTGCCACCAGTGACTGGGGAGGGGACAGCCACGACAATGAGCAGTTCTTC
>TRBV7-2|-|TRBD1|TRBJ1-5
CASSLTHLIGQGASNQPQHF
TGTGCCAGCAGCCTAACTCATCTAATTGGACAGGGGGCAAGCAATCAGCCCCAGCATTTT
>TRBV7-9|few|-|TRBJ2-3
CASNYKDLRTQYF
TGTGCCAGCAACTACAAGGACCTGCGTACGCAGTATTTT
>TRBV12-5|-|TRBD2|TRBJ2-7
CASGLDRLAASYEQYF
TGTGCTAGTGGTTTGGACCGACTAGCGGCCTCCTACGAGCAGTACTTC
>TRBV20-1|few|TRBD1|TRBJ2-5
CSARSRDRGPYQETQYF
TGCAGTGCTAGGTCCCGGGACAGGGGTCCGTACCAAGAGACCCAGTACTTC
>TRBV4-3|few|TRBD2|TRBJ2-3
CASSLASGGAGDTQYF
TGCGCCAGCAGCCTCGCCAGCGGGGGGGCCGGAGATACGCAGTATTTT
>TRBV20-1|few|TRBD1|TRBJ1-2
CSAGQGGYGYTF
TGCAGTGCCGGACAGGGGGGCTATGGCTACACCTTC
>TRBV27|many|-|TRBJ1-1
CASSFRVSTEAFF
TGTGCCAGCAGTTTCCGGGTCAGCACTGAAGCTTTCTTT
>TRBV28|-|-|TRBJ2-3
CASSPHTDTQYF
TGTGCCAGCAGTCCGCACACAGATACGCAGTATTTT
>TRBV7-2|many|-|TRBJ2-7
CASSSYKGGEQYF
TGTGCCAGCAGCTCATACAAGGGGGGGGAGCAGTACTTC
>TRBV18|-|-|TRBJ1-1
CASSPTRGPTEAFF
TGTGCCAGCTCACCTACCCGGGGGCCCACTGAAGCTTTCTTT
>TRBV11-2|many|-|TRBJ2-4
CASSLGGQGSDKNIQYF
TGTGCCAGCAGCTTAGGAGGCCAGGGCTCCGACAAAAACATTCAGTACTTC
>TRBV7-8|many|-|TRBJ1-1
CASSVTRISNTEAFF
TGTGCCAGCAGCGTCACTCGTATTTCGAACACTGAAGCTTTCTTT
>TRBV6-4|-|-|TRBJ2-7
CASSDPGRGIYEQYF
TGTGCCAGCAGTGACCCCGGAAGAGGGATCTACGAGCAGTACTTC
>TRBV7-2|many|-|TRBJ2-3
CASALAGLTDTQYF
TGTGCCAGCGCCCTGGCGGGGCTCACAGATACGCAGTATTTT
>TRBV6-5|-|-|TRBJ2-5
CASSWQGRSKQETQYF
TGTGCCAGCAGTTGGCAGGGCCGCAGCAAGCAAGAGACCCAGTACTTC
>TRBV7-2|many|TRBD2|TRBJ2-3
CASIGGGGRAVKDTQYF
TGTGCCAGCATCGGGGGGGGTGGGAGGGCCGTCAAAGATACGCAGTATTTT
>TRBV9|-|-|TRBJ1-2
CASSPSGVTGYTF
TGTGCCAGCAGCCCTAGTGGGGTTACTGGCTACACCTTC
>TRBV7-9|many|-|TRBJ2-7
CASEGASAYEQYF
TGTGCCAGCGAGGGGGCTAGCGCCTACGAGCAGTACTTC
>TRBV7-2|many|-|TRBJ2-7
CASSLNRAVEQYF
TGTGCCAGCAGCTTGAACAGGGCGGTCGAGCAGTACTTC
>TRBV11-2|many|-|TRBJ2-3
CASSFGIDTQYF
TGTGCCAGCAGCTTTGGTATAGATACGCAGTATTTT
>TRBV19|few|TRBD2|TRBJ2-1
CASSIAPGTSGKPRRGKQFF
TGTGCCAGTAGTATAGCCCCGGGAACTAGCGGGAAACCAAGGAGGGGGAAGCAGTTCTTC
>TRBV4-3|many|TRBD2|TRBJ2-1
CASSQVVKREVNNEQFF
TGCGCCAGCAGCCAAGTGGTTAAGCGGGAGGTCAACAATGAGCAGTTCTTC
>TRBV7-2|many|-|TRBJ1-5
CASSLVGVQHF
TGTGCCAGCAGCTTAGTTGGTGTCCAGCATTTT
>TRBV6-6|-|-|TRBJ2-7
CASSYLGSPYEQYF
TGTGCCAGCAGCTATCTAGGGAGTCCCTACGAGCAGTACTTC
>TRBV6-2/TRBV6-3|-|-|TRBJ2-1
CASSYRRESSYNEQFF
TGTGCCAGCAGTTATCGACGGGAAAGCTCCTACAATGAGCAGTTCTTC
>TRBV30|-|-|TRBJ2-5
CAWSPEAETQYF
TGTGCCTGGAGTCCAGAGGCCGAGACCCAGTACTTC
>TRBV7-2|many|-|TRBJ1-4
CASSLRQSASPNEKLFF
TGTGCCAGCAGCTTAAGGCAGTCGGCCTCACCTAATGAAAAACTGTTTTTT
>TRBV7-2|many|-|TRBJ1-2
CASSLATGIINYGYTF
TGTGCCAGCAGCCTCGCTACCGGGATTATTAACTATGGCTACACCTTC
>TRBV20-1|many|TRBD1|TRBJ2-6
CSASLPLGQGANRLRANVLTF
TGCAGTGCTAGTCTACCACTGGGACAGGGGGCCAACCGTCTAAGGGCCAACGTCCTGACTTTC
>TRBV28|-|-|TRBJ1-3
CATVGGNTIYF
TGTGCCACGGTCGGTGGAAACACCATATATTTT
>TRBV12-3/TRBV12-4|many|TRBD2|TRBJ2-3
CASSSSGRGTDTQYF
TGTGCCAGCAGCTCTAGCGGGAGGGGCACAGATACGCAGTATTTT
>TRBV24-1|-|TRBD2|TRBJ2-5
CAAGGDSGGAIETQYF
TGTGCGGCAGGAGGTGATAGCGGGGGGGCCATAGAGACCCAGTACTTC
>TRBV11-3|many|-|TRBJ2-1
CASSLEPTEGGEQFF
TGTGCCAGCAGCTTAGAACCCACGGAAGGAGGAGAGCAGTTCTTC
>TRBV18|-|-|TRBJ2-7
CASSPQPSRAGEQYF
TGTGCCAGCTCACCTCAGCCCTCCAGGGCTGGCGAGCAGTACTTC
>TRBV27|-|-|TRBJ2-2
CASSLDSKTDTGELFF
TGTGCCAGCAGTTTGGACTCCAAAACGGACACCGGGGAGCTGTTTTTT
>TRBV20-1|-|-|TRBJ1-1
CSARPGHSNTEAFF
TGCAGTGCTAGACCGGGACACTCGAACACTGAAGCTTTCTTT
>TRBV7-8|many|-|TRBJ2-1
CASSLASSRNEQFF
TGTGCCAGCAGCTTAGCCTCCAGCAGGAATGAGCAGTTCTTC
>TRBV19|-|TRBD1|TRBJ1-1
CASSIDDRTGSFTEAFF
TGTGCCAGTAGTATAGACGATCGGACAGGGTCGTTCACTGAAGCTTTCTTT
>TRBV7-2|many|TRBD2|TRBJ2-3
CASNLSGKDTQYF
TGTGCCAGCAACCTTAGCGGGAAGGATACGCAGTATTTT
>TRBV19|-|-|TRBJ2-1
CASSIVTYNEQFF
TGTGCCAGTAGTATCGTTACTTACAATGAGCAGTTCTTC
>TRBV19|many|-|TRBJ1-2
CASSARDPGLGYTF
TGTGCCAGTAGTGCCCGGGACCCCGGGCTTGGCTACACCTTC
>TRBV18|-|-|TRBJ1-3
CASSTGQVGSGNTIYF
TGTGCCAGCTCTACGGGGCAGGTCGGCTCTGGAAACACCATATATTTT
>TRBV7-2|many|TRBD2|TRBJ2-7
CASSLAGLAGGAEQYF
TGTGCCAGCAGCTTAGCAGGACTAGCGGGAGGGGCCGAGCAGTACTTC
>TRBV7-2|many|-|TRBJ1-1
CASSPGQWNTEAFF
TGTGCCAGCAGTCCCGGACAGTGGAACACTGAAGCTTTCTTT